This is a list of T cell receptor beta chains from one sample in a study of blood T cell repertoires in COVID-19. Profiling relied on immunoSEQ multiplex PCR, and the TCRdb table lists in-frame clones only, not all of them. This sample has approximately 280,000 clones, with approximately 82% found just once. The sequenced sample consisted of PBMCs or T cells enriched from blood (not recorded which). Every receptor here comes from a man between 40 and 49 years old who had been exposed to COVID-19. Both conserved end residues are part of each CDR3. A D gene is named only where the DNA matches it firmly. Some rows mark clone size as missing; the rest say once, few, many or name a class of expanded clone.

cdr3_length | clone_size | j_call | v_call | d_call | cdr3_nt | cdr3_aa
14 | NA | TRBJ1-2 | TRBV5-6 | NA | TGTGCCAGCAGCTTGGAGCCAGGGAAGTATGGCTACACCTTC | CASSLEPGKYGYTF
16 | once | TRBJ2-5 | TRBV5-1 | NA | TGCGCCAGCAGCTTGTTTCACGGAGCAGAAGAAGAGACCCAGTACTTC | CASSLFHGAEEETQYF
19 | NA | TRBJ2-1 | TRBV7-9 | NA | TGTGCCAGCAGCCGCCGACCGCCCAGGCGGGAATCGTCCTACAATGAGCAGTTCTTC | CASSRRPPRRESSYNEQFF
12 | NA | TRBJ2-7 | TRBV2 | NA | TGTGCCAGCAGTGAGGGCATTTACGAGCAGTACTTC | CASSEGIYEQYF
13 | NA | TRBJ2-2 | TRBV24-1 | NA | TGTGCCACCAGTGATTACGGCACCGGGGAGCTGTTTTTT | CATSDYGTGELFF
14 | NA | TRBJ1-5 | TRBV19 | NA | TGTGCCAGTACCGGGGGGGGGACGAGTCAGCCCCAGCATTTT | CASTGGGTSQPQHF
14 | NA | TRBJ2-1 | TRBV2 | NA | TGTGCCAGCAGTGCTCAGCGGTCCTACAATGAGCAGTTCTTC | CASSAQRSYNEQFF
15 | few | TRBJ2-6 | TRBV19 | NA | TGTGCCAGTAGTATTGGAGGGATCGGGGCCAACGTCCTGACTTTC | CASSIGGIGANVLTF
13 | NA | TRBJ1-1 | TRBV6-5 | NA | TGTGCCAGCAGTAACACAGGGTGGGATGAAGCTTTCTTT | CASSNTGWDEAFF
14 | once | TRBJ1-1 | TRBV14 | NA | TGTGCCAGCAGCCAAGCAGGCCTGAACACTGAAGCTTTCTTT | CASSQAGLNTEAFF
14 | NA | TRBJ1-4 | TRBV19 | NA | TGTGCCAGTAGTCCCTGGGGGGGGGATGAAAAACTGTTTTTT | CASSPWGGDEKLFF
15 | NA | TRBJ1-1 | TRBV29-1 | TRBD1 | TGCAGCGTTGAAGAATCGGCAGGGGGCGCGACTGAAGCTTTCTTT | CSVEESAGGATEAFF
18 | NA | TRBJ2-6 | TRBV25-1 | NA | TGTGCCAGCAGTGCTGACAGGCCGTTGAGCTCTGGGGCCAACGTCCTGACTTTC | CASSADRPLSSGANVLTF
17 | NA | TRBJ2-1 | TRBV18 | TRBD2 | TGTGCCAGCTCACCGCGAGTTACTAGCGGGAGGGACAATGAGCAGTTCTTC | CASSPRVTSGRDNEQFF
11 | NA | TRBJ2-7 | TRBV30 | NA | TGTGCCTGGAAAGCGGCCCCGCAGCAGTACTTC | CAWKAAPQQYF
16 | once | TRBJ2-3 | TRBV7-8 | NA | TGTGCCAGCAGCCCCCGACTGACCGTTAGCACAGATACGCAGTATTTT | CASSPRLTVSTDTQYF
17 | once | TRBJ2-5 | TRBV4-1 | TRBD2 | TGCGCCAGCAGCCCTAGACTAGCGGGAGGTAGAATGGAGACCCAGTACTTC | CASSPRLAGGRMETQYF
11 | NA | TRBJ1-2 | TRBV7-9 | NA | TGTGCCAGCAGCTCCCTTCGGGGCTACACCTTC | CASSSLRGYTF
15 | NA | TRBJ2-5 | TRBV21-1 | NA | TGTGCCAGCAGCAACTGCGGGGACAGGGAGGCGACCCAGTACTTC | CASSNCGDREATQYF
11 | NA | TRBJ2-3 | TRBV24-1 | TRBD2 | TGTGCCACCAGGGGAGGGGATACGCAGTATTTT | CATRGGDTQYF
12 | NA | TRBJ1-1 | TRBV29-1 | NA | TGCAGCGTTGTCAGGGGGAACACTGAAGCTTTCTTT | CSVVRGNTEAFF
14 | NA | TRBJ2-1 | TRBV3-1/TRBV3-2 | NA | TGTGCCAGCAGCCAAATGGCAGACTACAATGAGCAGTTCTTC | CASSQMADYNEQFF